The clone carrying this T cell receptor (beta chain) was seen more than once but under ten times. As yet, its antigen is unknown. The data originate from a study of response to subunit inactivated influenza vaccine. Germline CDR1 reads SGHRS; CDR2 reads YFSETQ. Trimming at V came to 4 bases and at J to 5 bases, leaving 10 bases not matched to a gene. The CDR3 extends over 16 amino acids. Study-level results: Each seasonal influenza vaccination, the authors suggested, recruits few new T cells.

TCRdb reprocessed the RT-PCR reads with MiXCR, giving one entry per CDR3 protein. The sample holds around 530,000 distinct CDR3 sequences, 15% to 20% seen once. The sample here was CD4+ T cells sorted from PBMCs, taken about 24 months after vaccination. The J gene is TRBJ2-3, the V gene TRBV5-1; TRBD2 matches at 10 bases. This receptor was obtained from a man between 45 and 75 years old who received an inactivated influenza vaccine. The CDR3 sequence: CASSLQSSGGGDTQYF. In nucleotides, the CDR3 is TGCGCCAGCAGCCTCCAATCTAGCGGGGGTGGAGATACGCAGTATTTT. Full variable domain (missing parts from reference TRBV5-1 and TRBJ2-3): KAGVTQTPRYLIKTRGQQVTLSCSPISGHRSVSWYQQTPGQGLQFLFEYFSETQRNKGNFPGRFSGRQFSNSRSEMNVSTLELGDSALYLCASSLQSSGGGDTQYFGPGTRLTVL.